Listed below are T cell receptor beta chains from one sample, sequenced in a study of cytomegalovirus exposure and HLA in healthy donors. Assay: immunoSEQ multiplex PCR; the TCRdb copy retains only in-frame clones and omits some. The sample has approximately 150,000 clones, about four fifths seen once. Sequencing was performed on PBMCs. These receptors originate from a man aged 30 to 45 in good health and CMV-seropositive. CDR3s include the opening cysteine and the closing phenylalanine or tryptophan. Fields, in order: D gene, J gene, V gene, clone size, CDR3 DNA, CDR3 protein. The D gene is left open where the match is weak. Expanded clones are given a class, and other clones once, few, many or no size at all.

>.|TRBJ1-5|TRBV2|once
TGTGCCAGCGAGGACTGGGCTGGGAACCAGCCCCAGCATTTT
CASEDWAGNQPQHF
>.|TRBJ2-3|TRBV19|.
TGTGCCGGTAGTATGCAGGGAATAGATACGCAGTATTTT
CAGSMQGIDTQYF
>TRBD1|TRBJ2-1|TRBV4-3|.
TGCGCCAGCAGCCACGTAGGACAGGGGGCTTTCAATGAGCAGTTCTTC
CASSHVGQGAFNEQFF
>TRBD1|TRBJ2-6|TRBV4-1|.
TGCGCCAGCAGACCAGGACAGGGGAAAAGTTCTGGGGCCAACGTCCTGACTTTC
CASRPGQGKSSGANVLTF
>TRBD1|TRBJ1-2|TRBV28|once
TGTGCCAGCAGTACAGGGGTCTTCTATGGCTACACCTTC
CASSTGVFYGYTF
>.|TRBJ2-3|TRBV28|.
TGTGCCAGCAGTTTCCCGGGACAAGAAAGCACAGATACGCAGTATTTT
CASSFPGQESTDTQYF
>.|TRBJ2-3|TRBV29-1|.
TGCAGCGTTGAAGATCAAGGAGGTACGCAGTATTTT
CSVEDQGGTQYF
>TRBD2|TRBJ2-3|TRBV7-6|.
TGTGCCAGCAGCTTAGAAACTAGCGGGGGGTTAGATACGCAGTATTTT
CASSLETSGGLDTQYF
>.|TRBJ1-5|TRBV19|.
TGTGCCAGTAGTATAGATGGAGACAGGTTGTCTCCCCAGCATTTT
CASSIDGDRLSPQHF
>TRBD2|TRBJ2-2|TRBV27|.
TGTGCCAGCAGCCGATTACCTCCGGGACTAGCCACCGGGGAGCTGTTTTTT
CASSRLPPGLATGELFF
>.|TRBJ2-3|TRBV11-2|.
TGTGCCAGCAGCTTTTGGCAGGGGGGAGTCACAGATACGCAGTATTTT
CASSFWQGGVTDTQYF
>.|TRBJ1-1|TRBV28|.
TGTGCCAGCAGTCAACCCTACGTTATAGCTGAAGCTTTCTTT
CASSQPYVIAEAFF
>TRBD1|TRBJ2-7|TRBV6-6|.
TGTGCCAGCAGAGATCGACAGGGGGACGAGCAGTACTTC
CASRDRQGDEQYF
>TRBD1|TRBJ2-7|TRBV18|.
TGTGCCAGCTCACCTTCCAGGGGGCTCTACGAGCAGTACTTC
CASSPSRGLYEQYF
>TRBD1|TRBJ2-3|TRBV6-5|few
TGTGCCAGCAGTTCTCGTTCAGGGGGCACGGATACGCAGTATTTT
CASSSRSGGTDTQYF
>.|TRBJ2-1|TRBV5-5|.
TGTGCCAGCAGCTTGGGAGGGTTGGGCAATGAGCAGTTCTTC
CASSLGGLGNEQFF
>.|TRBJ2-5|TRBV7-8|.
TGTGCCAGCAGAGGGGGTTCTAGGGAGACCCAGTACTTC
CASRGGSRETQYF
>TRBD1|TRBJ2-7|TRBV15|.
TGTGCCACCAGCATCGGGACAGGGGACGGCTACGAGCAGTACTTC
CATSIGTGDGYEQYF
>TRBD2|TRBJ2-6|TRBV28|.
TGTGCCAGCAGTGGGAGGGTTGGGGCCAACGTCCTGACTTTC
CASSGRVGANVLTF
>.|TRBJ1-2|TRBV25-1|.
TGTGCCAGCAGTGTCGGGGTCGAGGGCTATGGCTACACCTTC
CASSVGVEGYGYTF
>.|TRBJ1-1|TRBV18|.
TGTGCCAGCTCACCAGCGGGTCCTACGGGGAACACTGAAGCTTTCTTT
CASSPAGPTGNTEAFF
>TRBD1|TRBJ1-2|TRBV5-5|.
TGTGCCAGCAGCTTCCCGGGACAGGGTCGCTATGGCTACACCTTC
CASSFPGQGRYGYTF
>TRBD1|TRBJ2-2|TRBV4-1|.
TGCGCCAGCAGCCAAGAGGACAGGACCGGGGAGCTGTTTTTT
CASSQEDRTGELFF
>TRBD1|TRBJ1-3|TRBV4-1|once
TGCGCCAGCAGCCAATCCCGGGACAGCTCTGGAAACACCATATATTTT
CASSQSRDSSGNTIYF
>.|TRBJ1-1|TRBV5-8|.
TGTGCCAGCAGCTTGGCCAGGAATGACGGGAACACTGAAGCTTTCTTT
CASSLARNDGNTEAFF
>TRBD1|TRBJ2-7|TRBV27|.
TGTGCCAGCAGTTTATGGGCCGGGACAGGGTTTCGGTACGAGCAGTACTTC
CASSLWAGTGFRYEQYF
>.|TRBJ2-2|TRBV5-1|.
TGCGCCAGCAGACAGGGATACACCGGGGAGCTGTTTTTT
CASRQGYTGELFF
>TRBD1|TRBJ2-7|TRBV27|once
TGTGCCAGCAGTCCTGGGACAGGGTACTACGAGCAGTACTTC
CASSPGTGYYEQYF
>.|TRBJ1-4|TRBV18|.
TGTGCCAGCTCACCAGGCGGGAATGAAAAACTGTTTTTT
CASSPGGNEKLFF
>.|TRBJ1-1|TRBV20-1|.
TGCAGTGCTAGAGGTTTAACTGAAGCTTTCTTT
CSARGLTEAFF
>.|TRBJ2-1|TRBV4-1|.
TGCGCCAGCAGCCAAGATCGCGGGTCCAATGAGCAGTTCTTC
CASSQDRGSNEQFF
>TRBD2|TRBJ2-1|TRBV5-4|.
TGTGCCAGCAGACGGCGGGGGGGCCGTGTCAATGAGCAGTTCTTC
CASRRRGGRVNEQFF
>TRBD2|TRBJ2-7|TRBV6-5|once
TGTGCCAGCAGTTACTTGTTAGCGGGGGGTACTTACGAGCAGTACTTC
CASSYLLAGGTYEQYF
>.|TRBJ2-1|TRBV28|.
TGTGCCAGTAATACAGGCCCCAATGAGCAGTTCTTC
CASNTGPNEQFF
>TRBD1|TRBJ1-5|TRBV6-1|.
TGTGCCAGCAGTGAAGCGAGGGGACAGGGCCATCAGCCCCAGCATTTT
CASSEARGQGHQPQHF
>TRBD1|TRBJ1-6|TRBV30|.
TGTGCCTGGGAGGACAGGGAAGTCTATAATTCACCCCTCCACTTT
CAWEDREVYNSPLHF
>.|TRBJ1-5|TRBV5-1|.
TGCGCCAGCAGCTTGGTCGGGGACTCGCCCCAGCATTTT
CASSLVGDSPQHF
>.|TRBJ1-2|TRBV7-9|.
TGTGCCAGCAGCTCACCGGGACTCAACGATGGCTACACCTTC
CASSSPGLNDGYTF